The sequence of this T cell receptor beta chain was determined in a study of technical replicates of blood from a handful of donors. Method: immunoSEQ multiplex PCR; TCRdb's copy keeps in-frame clones and lacks some. The sample holds 80,000 to 100,000 clones, roughly 96% seen once. The CDR3 sequence is 19 residues long. Germline V CDR1 and CDR2: MDHEN, SYDVKM. V lost 6 bases, J lost 1 base, and 26 bases lay in between. The genes are TRBV28 and TRBJ2-3; possibly TRBD2 for D (5 bases). The sample was T cells isolated from PBMCs. This receptor was identified in a human donor in good health. As DNA, the CDR3 is TGTGCCAGCAGCCCCCTTTGGGATGCTAGCCGGGCTGGCACAGATACGCAGTATTTT. Translation gives CASSPLWDASRAGTDTQYF.